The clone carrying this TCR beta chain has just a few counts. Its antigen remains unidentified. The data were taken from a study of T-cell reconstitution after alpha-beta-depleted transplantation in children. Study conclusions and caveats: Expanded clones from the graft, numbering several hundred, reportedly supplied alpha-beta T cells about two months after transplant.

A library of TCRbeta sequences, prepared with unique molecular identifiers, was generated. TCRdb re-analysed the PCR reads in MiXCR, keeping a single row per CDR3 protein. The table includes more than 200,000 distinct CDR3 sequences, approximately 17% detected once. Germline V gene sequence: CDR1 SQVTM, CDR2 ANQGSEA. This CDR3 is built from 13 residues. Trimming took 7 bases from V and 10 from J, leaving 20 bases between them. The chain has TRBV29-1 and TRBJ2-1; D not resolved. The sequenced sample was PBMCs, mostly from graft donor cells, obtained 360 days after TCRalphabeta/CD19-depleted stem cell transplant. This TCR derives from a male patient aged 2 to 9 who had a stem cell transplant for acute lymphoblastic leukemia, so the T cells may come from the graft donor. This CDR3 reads CSGTTRTFYEQFF. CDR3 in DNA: TGCAGCGGTACGACGAGGACGTTTTACGAGCAGTTCTTC.